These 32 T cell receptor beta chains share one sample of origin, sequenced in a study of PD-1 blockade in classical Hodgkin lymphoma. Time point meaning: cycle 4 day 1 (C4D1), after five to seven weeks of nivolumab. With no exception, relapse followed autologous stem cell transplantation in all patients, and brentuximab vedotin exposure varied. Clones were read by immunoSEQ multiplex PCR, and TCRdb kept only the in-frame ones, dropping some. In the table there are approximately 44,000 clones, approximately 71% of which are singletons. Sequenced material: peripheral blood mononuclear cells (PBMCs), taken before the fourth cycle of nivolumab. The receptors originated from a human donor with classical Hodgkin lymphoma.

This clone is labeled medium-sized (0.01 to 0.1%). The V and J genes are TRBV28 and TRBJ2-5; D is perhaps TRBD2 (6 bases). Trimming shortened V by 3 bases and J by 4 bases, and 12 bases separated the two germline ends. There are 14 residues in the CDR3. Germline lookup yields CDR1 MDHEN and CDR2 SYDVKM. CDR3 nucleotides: TGTGCCAGCAGTTTTGGGGAGGTCGGAGAGACCCAGTACTTC. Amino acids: CASSFGEVGETQYF.

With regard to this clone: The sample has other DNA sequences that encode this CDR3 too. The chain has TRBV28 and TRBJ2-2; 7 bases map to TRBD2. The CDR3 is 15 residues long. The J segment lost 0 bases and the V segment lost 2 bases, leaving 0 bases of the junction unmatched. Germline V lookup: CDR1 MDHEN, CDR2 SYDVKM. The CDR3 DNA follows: TGTGCCAGCAGTTTAGGGGGGGCGAACACCGGGGAGCTGTTTTTT. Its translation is CASSLGGANTGELFF.

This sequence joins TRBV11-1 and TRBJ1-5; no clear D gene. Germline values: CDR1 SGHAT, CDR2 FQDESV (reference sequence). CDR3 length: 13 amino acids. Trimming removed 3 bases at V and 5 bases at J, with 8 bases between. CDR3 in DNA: TGTGCCAGCAGCTTTTCCGGAGATCAGCCCCAGCATTTT. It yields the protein CASSFSGDQPQHF.

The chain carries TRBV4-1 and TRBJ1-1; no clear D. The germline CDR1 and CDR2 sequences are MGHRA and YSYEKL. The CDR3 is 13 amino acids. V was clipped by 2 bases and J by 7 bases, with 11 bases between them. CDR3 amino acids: CASSQQADDEAFF. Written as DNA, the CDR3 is TGCGCCAGCAGCCAACAGGCCGACGATGAAGCTTTCTTT.

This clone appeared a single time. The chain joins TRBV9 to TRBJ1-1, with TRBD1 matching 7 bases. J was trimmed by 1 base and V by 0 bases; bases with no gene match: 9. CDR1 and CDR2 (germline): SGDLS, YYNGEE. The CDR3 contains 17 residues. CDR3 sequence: CASSVEPRQGRNTEAFF. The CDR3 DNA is TGTGCCAGCAGCGTAGAGCCCCGACAGGGACGGAACACTGAAGCTTTCTTT. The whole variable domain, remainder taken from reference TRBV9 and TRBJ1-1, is DSGVTQTPKHLITATGQRVTLRCSPRSGDLSVYWYQQSLDQGLQFLIQYYNGEERAKGNILERFSAQQFPDLHSELNLSSLELGDSALYFCASSVEPRQGRNTEAFFGQGTRLTVV.

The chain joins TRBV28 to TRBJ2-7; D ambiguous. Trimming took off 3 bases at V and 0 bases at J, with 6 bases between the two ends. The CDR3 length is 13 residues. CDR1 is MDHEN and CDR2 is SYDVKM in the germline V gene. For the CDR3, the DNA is TGTGCCAGCAGTTTCGCAGTCTCCTACGAGCAGTACTTC. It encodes CASSFAVSYEQYF.

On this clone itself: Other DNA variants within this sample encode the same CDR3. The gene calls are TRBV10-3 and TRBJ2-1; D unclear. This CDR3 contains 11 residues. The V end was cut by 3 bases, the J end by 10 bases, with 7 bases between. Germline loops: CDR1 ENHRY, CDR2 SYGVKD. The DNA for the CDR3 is TGTGCCATCAGTGAATTGGGAGAGCAGTTCTTC. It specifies CAISELGEQFF.

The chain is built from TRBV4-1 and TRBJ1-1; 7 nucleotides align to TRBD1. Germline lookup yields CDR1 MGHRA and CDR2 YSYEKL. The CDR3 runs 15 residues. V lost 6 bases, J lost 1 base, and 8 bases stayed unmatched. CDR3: CASRGAGGPNTEAFF. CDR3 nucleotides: TGCGCCAGCAGGGGTGCAGGGGGGCCGAACACTGAAGCTTTCTTT.

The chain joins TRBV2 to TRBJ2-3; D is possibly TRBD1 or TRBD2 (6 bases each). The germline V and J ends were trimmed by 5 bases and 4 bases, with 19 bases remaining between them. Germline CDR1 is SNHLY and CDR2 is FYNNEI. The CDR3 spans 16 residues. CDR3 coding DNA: TGTGCCAGCAGTCTAGGGGGGTCAGGCGGCGCAGATACGCAGTATTTT. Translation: CASSLGGSGGADTQYF.

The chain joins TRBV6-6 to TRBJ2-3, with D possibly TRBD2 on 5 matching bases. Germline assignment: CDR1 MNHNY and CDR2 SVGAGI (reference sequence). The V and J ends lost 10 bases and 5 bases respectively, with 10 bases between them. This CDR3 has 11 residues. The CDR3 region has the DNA TGTGCCACCCGGGCGGGAGATACGCAGTATTTT. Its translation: CATRAGDTQYF.

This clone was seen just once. CDR3 protein: CASSGLAGDTPQETQYF. Here the CDR3 DNA reads TGTGCCAGCAGCGGACTAGCGGGGGATACTCCCCAAGAGACCCAGTACTTC. V usage is TRBV7-9 and J usage is TRBJ2-5; 13 bases are a match to TRBD2. In germline, CDR1 is SEHNR, CDR2 FQNEAQ (reference sequence). Losses at the gene ends were 5 bases for V and 1 base for J; bases not matched to a gene: 7. The CDR3 is made up of 17 amino acids.

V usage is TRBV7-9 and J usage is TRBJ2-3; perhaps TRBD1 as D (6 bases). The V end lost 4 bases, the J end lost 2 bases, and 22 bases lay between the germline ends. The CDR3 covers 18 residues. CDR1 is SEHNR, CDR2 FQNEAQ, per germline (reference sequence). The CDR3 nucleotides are TGTGCCAGCAGCTCACAGGGATCGGGATACCATTACACAGATACGCAGTATTTT. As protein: CASSSQGSGYHYTDTQYF.

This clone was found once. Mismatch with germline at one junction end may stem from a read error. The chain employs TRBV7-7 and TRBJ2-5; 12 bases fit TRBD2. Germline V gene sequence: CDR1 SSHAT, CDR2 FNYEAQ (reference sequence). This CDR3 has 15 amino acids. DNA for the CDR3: TGTGCTAGCAGCCGGACTAGCGGGGCCCAAGAGACCCAGTACTTC. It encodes CASSRTSGAQETQYF.

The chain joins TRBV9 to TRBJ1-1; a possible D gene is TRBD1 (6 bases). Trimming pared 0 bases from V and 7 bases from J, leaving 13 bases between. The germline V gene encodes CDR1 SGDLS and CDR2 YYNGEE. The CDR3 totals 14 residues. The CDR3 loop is CASSVATGYDEAFF. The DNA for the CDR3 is TGTGCCAGCAGCGTAGCTACAGGGTATGATGAAGCTTTCTTT.

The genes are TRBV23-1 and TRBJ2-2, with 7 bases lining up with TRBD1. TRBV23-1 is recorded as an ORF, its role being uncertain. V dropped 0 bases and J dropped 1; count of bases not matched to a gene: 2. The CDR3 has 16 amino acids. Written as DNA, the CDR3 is TGCGCCAGCAGTCAATCCGACAGGGTGAACACCGGGGAGCTGTTTTTT. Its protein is CASSQSDRVNTGELFF.

Here the CDR3 DNA reads TGCGCCAGCAGCTTAGAATGGGCTAATGAAAAACTGTTTTTT. Translation gives CASSLEWANEKLFF. The genes are TRBV5-1 and TRBJ1-4; D not certain. Trimming took off 2 bases at V and 3 bases at J, with 8 bases between the two ends. CDR1 and CDR2 from the germline V gene are SGHRS and YFSETQ. The CDR3 is 14 amino acids.

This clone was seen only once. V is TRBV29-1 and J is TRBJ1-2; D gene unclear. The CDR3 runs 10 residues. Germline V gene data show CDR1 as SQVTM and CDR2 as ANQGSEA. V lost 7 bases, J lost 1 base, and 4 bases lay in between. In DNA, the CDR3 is TGCAGCGCTGATAACTATGGCTACACCTTC. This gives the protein CSADNYGYTF.

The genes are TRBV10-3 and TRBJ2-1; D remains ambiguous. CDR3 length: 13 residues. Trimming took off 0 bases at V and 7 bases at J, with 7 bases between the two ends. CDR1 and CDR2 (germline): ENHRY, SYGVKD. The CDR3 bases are TGTGCCATCAGTGAGTCAACGATTAATGAGCAGTTCTTC. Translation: CAISESTINEQFF.

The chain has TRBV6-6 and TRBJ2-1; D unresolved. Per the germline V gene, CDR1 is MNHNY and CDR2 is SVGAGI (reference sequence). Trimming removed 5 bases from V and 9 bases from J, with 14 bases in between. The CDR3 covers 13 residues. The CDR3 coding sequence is TGTGCCAGCAGTACTATGTCGTTGGGTGAGCAGTTCTTC. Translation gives CASSTMSLGEQFF.

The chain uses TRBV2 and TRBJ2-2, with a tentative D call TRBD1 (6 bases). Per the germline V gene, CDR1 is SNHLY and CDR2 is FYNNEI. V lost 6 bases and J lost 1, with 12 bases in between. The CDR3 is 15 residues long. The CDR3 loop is CASRELRGNTGELFF. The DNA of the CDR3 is TGTGCCAGCAGGGAACTCAGGGGGAACACCGGGGAGCTGTTTTTT. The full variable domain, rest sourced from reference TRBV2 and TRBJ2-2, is EPEVTQTPSHQVTQMGQEVILRCVPISNHLYFYWYRQILGQKVEFLVSFYNNEISEKSEIFDDQFSVERPDGSNFTLKIRSTKLEDSAMYFCASRELRGNTGELFFGEGSRLTVL.

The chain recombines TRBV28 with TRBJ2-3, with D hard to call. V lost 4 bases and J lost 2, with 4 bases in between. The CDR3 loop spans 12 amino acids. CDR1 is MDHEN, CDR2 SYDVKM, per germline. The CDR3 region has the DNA TGTGCCAGCAGTTCCTACACAGATACGCAGTATTTT. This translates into CASSSYTDTQYF.

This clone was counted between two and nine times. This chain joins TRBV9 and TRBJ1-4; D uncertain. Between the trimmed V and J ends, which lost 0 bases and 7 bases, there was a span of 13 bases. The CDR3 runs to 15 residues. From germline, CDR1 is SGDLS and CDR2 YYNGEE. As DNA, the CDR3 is TGTGCCAGCAGCGTAGATTCCGGGGTTGGTGAAAAACTGTTTTTT. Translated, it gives CASSVDSGVGEKLFF.

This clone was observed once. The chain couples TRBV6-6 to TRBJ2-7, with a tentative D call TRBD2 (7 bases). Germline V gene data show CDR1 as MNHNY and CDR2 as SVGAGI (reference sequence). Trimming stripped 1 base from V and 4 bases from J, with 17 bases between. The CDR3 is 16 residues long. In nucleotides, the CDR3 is TGTGCCAGCAGTTACTGGGGGGGCGGTAGGGATTACGAGCAGTACTTC. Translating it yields CASSYWGGGRDYEQYF.

This CDR3 is CASSSGTSDQPQHF. The CDR3 bases are TGTGCCAGCAGCTCCGGGACCTCTGATCAGCCCCAGCATTTT. V usage is TRBV5-4 and J usage is TRBJ1-5, with a possible D match to TRBD1 (5 bases). Germline values: CDR1 SGHNT, CDR2 YYREEE (reference sequence). The CDR3 runs 14 residues. The V end was cut by 3 bases, the J end by 5 bases, with 12 bases between.

As DNA, the CDR3 is TGTGCCAGTAGAAAGGGGGAGTCAGAGGAAGCTTTCTTT. Protein product: CASRKGESEEAFF. V is TRBV19 and J is TRBJ1-1, with D tentatively TRBD1 (6 bases). The CDR3 consists of 13 residues. V was clipped by 6 bases and J by 8 bases, with 16 bases between them. CDR1 is LNHDA and CDR2 is SQIVND in the germline V gene (reference sequence).

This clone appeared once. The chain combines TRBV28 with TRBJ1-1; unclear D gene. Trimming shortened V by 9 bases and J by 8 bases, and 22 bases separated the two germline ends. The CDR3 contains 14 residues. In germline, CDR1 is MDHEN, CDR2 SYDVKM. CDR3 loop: CASSPLGVETEAFF. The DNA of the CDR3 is TGTGCCAGTAGCCCTCTCGGGGTGGAGACAGAAGCTTTCTTT.

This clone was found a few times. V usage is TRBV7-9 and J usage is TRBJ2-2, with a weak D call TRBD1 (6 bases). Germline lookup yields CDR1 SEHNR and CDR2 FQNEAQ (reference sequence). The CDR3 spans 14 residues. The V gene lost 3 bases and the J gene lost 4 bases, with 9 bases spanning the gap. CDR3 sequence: CASSFRGITGELFF. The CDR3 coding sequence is TGTGCCAGCAGCTTCAGGGGAATCACCGGGGAGCTGTTTTTT.

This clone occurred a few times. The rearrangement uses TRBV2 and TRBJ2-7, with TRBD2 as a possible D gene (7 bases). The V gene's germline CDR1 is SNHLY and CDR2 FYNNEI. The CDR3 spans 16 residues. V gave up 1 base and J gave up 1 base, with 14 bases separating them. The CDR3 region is CASSEVGGGQSYEQYF. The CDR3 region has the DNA TGTGCCAGCAGTGAAGTCGGCGGGGGCCAATCCTACGAGCAGTACTTC.

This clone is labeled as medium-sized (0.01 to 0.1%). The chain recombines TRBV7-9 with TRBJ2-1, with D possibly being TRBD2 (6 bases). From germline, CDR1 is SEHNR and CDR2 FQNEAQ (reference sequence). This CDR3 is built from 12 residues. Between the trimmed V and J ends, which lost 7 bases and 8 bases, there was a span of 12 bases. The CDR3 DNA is TGTGCCAGCACCCCGGCGGGGCATGAGCAGTTCTTC. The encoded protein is CASTPAGHEQFF. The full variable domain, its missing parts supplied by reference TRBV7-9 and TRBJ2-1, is DTGVSQNPRHKITKRGQNVTFRCDPISEHNRLYWYRQTLGQGPEFLTYFQNEAQLEKSRLLSDRFSAERPKGSFSTLEIQRTEQGDSAMYLCASTPAGHEQFFGPGTRLTVL.

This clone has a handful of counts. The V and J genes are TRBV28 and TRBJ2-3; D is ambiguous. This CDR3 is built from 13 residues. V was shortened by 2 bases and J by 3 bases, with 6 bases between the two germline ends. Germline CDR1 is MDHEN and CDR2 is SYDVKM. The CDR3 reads CASSLPWTDTQYF. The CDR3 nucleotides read TGTGCCAGCAGTTTACCGTGGACAGATACGCAGTATTTT.

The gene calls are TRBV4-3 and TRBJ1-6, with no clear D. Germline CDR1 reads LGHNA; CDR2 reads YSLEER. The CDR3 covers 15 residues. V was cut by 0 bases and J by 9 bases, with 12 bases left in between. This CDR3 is CASSQEAGSGSPLHF. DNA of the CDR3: TGCGCCAGCAGCCAAGAGGCAGGATCGGGTTCACCCCTCCACTTT.

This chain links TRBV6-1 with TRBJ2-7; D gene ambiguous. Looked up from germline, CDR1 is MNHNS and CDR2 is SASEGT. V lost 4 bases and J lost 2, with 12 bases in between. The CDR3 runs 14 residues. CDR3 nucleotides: TGTGCCAGCAGTGCCGTATGGGGAACCTACGAGCAGTACTTC. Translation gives CASSAVWGTYEQYF.